The sequence of this T cell receptor beta chain was determined in a study of shared clonotypes between healthy human individuals. The trim removed 3 bases at V and 2 bases at J, leaving 10 bases unmatched. There are 17 residues in the CDR3. CDR1 and CDR2 (germline): SGHNT, YYREEE (reference sequence). TCRdb's table, derived via immunoSEQ multiplex PCR, lists solely in-frame clones and lacks some. The data show around 990,000 clones, approximately 80% seen once. This clone turned up a few times. Antigen specificity is unknown. Study results and limitations: For naive CD4 cells, around 5.1% of clonotypes were shared across a few donors.

The clonotype was recovered from a man aged 18-30 years in good health. Some clones in this sample may be carry-over from other donors' samples. This sequence joins TRBV5-4 and TRBJ2-3; TRBD1 matches 9 bases. Specimen: memory CD4+ T cells from PBMCs. Subset in this sample: CD45RA-negative fraction. CDR3 amino acids: CASSWGRRDRDTDTQYF. In nucleotides, the CDR3 is TGTGCCAGCAGCTGGGGGCGCCGGGACAGGGACACAGATACGCAGTATTTT.